The clone carrying this TCR beta chain was detected a few times. Its matching antigen is unknown. This specimen belongs to a study of shared clonotypes between healthy human individuals. The CDR3 has 12 residues. The V end was cut by 4 bases, the J end by 6 bases, with 6 bases between. Germline CDR1 MNHNY, CDR2 SVGAGI (reference sequence). The protocol was immunoSEQ multiplex PCR, while the TCRdb copy is restricted to in-frame clones and leaves out a portion. The data contain around 330,000 clones, around 72% of them singletons. General study findings and limits: Non-shared clonotypes had lower generation probabilities than those shared by all four donors.

The receptor was derived from a man aged 25 to 40 in good health. J is TRBJ2-2 and V is TRBV6-6; D is ambiguous. Sequenced input: memory CD4+ T cells sorted from blood. As to subset: CD45RA-negative fraction. CDR3 in DNA: TGTGCCAGCAGTTTTCCGCCCGGGGAGCTGTTTTTT. It codes for CASSFPPGELFF.